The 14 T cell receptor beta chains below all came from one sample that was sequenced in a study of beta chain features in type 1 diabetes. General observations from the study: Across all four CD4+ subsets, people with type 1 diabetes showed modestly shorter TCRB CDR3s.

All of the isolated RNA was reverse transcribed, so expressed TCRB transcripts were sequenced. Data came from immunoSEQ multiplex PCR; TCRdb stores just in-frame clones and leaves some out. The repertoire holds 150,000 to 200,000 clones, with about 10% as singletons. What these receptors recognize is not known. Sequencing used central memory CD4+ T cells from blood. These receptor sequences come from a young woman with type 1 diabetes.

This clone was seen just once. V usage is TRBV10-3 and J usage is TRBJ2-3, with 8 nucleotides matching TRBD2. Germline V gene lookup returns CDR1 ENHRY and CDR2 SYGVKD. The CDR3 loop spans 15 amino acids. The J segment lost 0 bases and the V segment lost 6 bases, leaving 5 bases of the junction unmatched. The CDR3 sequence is CAIRDSGTSTDTQYF. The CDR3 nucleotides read TGTGCCATCAGAGATAGCGGGACGAGCACAGATACGCAGTATTTT.

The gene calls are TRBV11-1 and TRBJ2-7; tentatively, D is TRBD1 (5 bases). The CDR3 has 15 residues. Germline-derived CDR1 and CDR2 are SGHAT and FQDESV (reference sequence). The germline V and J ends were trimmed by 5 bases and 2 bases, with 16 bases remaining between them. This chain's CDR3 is CASSETTVNPYEQYF. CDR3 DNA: TGTGCCAGCAGCGAAACGACAGTGAACCCCTACGAGCAGTACTTC.

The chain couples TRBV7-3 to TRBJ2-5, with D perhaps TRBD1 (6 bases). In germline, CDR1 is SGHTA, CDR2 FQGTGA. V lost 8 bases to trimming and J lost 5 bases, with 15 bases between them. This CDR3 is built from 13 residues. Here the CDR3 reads CASGQGTGETQYF. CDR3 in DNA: TGTGCCAGCGGCCAAGGCACAGGGGAGACCCAGTACTTC.

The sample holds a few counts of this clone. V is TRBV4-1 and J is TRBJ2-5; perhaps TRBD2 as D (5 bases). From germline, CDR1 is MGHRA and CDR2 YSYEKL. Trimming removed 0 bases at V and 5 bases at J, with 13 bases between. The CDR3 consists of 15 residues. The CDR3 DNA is TGCGCCAGCAGCCAAGAGATGTCTAGCCGTGAGACCCAGTACTTC. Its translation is CASSQEMSSRETQYF.

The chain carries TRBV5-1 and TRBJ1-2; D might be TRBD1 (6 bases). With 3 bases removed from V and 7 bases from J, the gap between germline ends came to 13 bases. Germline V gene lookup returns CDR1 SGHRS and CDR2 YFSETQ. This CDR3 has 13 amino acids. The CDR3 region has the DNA TGCGCCAGCAGCTCTGCAGGGGAGCGTGGCTACACCTTC. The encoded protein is CASSSAGERGYTF.

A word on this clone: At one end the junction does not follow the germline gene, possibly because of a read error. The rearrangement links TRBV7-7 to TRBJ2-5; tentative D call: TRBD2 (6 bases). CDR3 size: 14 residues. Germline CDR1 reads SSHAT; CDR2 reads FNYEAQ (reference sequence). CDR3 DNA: TGTGCTAGCAGCTTACGTGGAGGGAGTGAGACCCAGTACTTC. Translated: CASSLRGGSETQYF.

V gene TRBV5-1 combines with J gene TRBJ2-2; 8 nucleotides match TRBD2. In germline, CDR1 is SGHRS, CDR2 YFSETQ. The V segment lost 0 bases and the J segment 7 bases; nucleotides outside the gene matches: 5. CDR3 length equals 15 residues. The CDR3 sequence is CASSLGTSTGGELFF. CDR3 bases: TGCGCCAGCAGCTTGGGGACTAGCACCGGCGGGGAGCTGTTTTTT.

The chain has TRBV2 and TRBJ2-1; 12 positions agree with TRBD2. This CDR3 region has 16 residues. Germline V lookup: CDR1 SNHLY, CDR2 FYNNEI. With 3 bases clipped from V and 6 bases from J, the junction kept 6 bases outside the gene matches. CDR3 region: CASSEASGRALNEQFF. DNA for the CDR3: TGTGCCAGCAGTGAGGCTAGCGGGAGGGCCCTCAATGAGCAGTTCTTC.

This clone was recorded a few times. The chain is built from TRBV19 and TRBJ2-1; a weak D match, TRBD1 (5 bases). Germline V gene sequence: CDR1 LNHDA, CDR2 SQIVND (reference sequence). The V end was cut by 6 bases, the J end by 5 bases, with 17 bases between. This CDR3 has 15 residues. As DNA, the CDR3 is TGTGCCAGTAGCCCCGTAGTTGGGGCGAACAATGAGCAGTTCTTC. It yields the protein CASSPVVGANNEQFF.

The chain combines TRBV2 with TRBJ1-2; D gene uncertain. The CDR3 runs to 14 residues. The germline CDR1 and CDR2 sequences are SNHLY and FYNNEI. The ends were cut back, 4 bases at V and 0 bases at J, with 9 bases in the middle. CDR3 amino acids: CASSGTASNYGYTF. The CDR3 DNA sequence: TGTGCCAGCAGTGGCACAGCCTCTAACTATGGCTACACCTTC.

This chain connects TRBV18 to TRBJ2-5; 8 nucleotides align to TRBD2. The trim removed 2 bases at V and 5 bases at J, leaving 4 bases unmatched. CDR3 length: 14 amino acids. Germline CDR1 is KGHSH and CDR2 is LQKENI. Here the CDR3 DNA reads TGTGCCAGCTCACCAGGGACTAGTCGGGAGACCCAGTACTTC. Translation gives CASSPGTSRETQYF.

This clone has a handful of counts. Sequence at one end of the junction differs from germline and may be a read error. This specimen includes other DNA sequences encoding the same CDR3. The CDR3 nucleotides read TGTGCCAGCAGCCAAGATGAGACAGACCACTATGGCTACACCTTC. It codes for CASSQDETDHYGYTF. The rearrangement joins TRBV4-1 to TRBJ1-2; the D gene is possibly TRBD1 (5 bases). The CDR3 runs 15 residues. Germline CDR1 reads MGHRA; CDR2 reads YSYEKL.

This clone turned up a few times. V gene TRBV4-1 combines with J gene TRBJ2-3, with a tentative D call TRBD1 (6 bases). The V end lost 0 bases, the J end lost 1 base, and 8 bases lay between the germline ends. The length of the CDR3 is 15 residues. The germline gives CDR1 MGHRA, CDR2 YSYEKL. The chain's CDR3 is CASSQDPGGTDTQYF. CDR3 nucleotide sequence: TGCGCCAGCAGCCAAGACCCAGGGGGCACAGATACGCAGTATTTT.

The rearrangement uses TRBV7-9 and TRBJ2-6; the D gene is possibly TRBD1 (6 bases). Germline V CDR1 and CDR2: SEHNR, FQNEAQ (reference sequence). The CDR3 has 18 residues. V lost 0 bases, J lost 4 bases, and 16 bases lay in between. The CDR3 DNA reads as TGTGCCAGCAGCTTAGCGGCGACCCCAGGGGTCGGGGCCAACGTCCTGACTTTC. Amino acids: CASSLAATPGVGANVLTF.